What follows are 19 T cell receptor beta chains derived from one specimen sequenced in a study of T cell responses to AZD1222 COVID-19 vaccine. The protocol was immunoSEQ multiplex PCR, while the TCRdb copy is restricted to in-frame clones and leaves out a portion. The table records some 120,000 clones, 88% of them present only once. This material consisted of peripheral blood, taken on day 0 of AZD1222 vaccination. These receptors were obtained from an adult in good health.

The chain couples TRBV19 to TRBJ1-6; D not certain. V lost 1 base to trimming and J lost 0 bases, with 4 bases between them. This CDR3 is 15 amino acids long. In germline, CDR1 is LNHDA, CDR2 SQIVND (reference sequence). CDR3: CASSIADSYNSPLHF. The CDR3 DNA is TGTGCCAGTAGTATAGCCGACTCCTATAATTCACCCCTCCACTTT. The complete variable domain, with remaining parts taken from reference TRBV19 and TRBJ1-6, reads DGGITQSPKYLFRKEGQNVTLSCEQNLNHDAMYWYRQDPGQGLRLIYYSQIVNDFQKGDIAEGYSVSREKKESFPLTVTSAQKNPTAFYLCASSIADSYNSPLHFGNGTRLTVT.

This chain's CDR3 is CASSIRQGAAGELFF. DNA for the CDR3: TGCGCCAGCAGCATCAGACAGGGCGCCGCCGGGGAGCTGTTTTTT. The chain couples TRBV5-1 to TRBJ2-2; 7 nucleotides line up with TRBD1. After removal of 4 bases from V and 6 bases from J, the junction contained 9 bases not matched to a gene. Germline loops: CDR1 SGHRS, CDR2 YFSETQ. The CDR3 runs to 15 residues.

CDR3 nucleotide sequence: TGTGCCAGTAGTATAGTTTCGGCGAGTCGCTTTAGCAATCAGCCCCAGCATTTT. It yields the protein CASSIVSASRFSNQPQHF. V usage is TRBV19 and J usage is TRBJ1-5, with D uncertain. V shed 1 base and J shed 0 bases, with 16 bases lying between them. CDR3 length equals 18 residues. Germline V gene sequence: CDR1 LNHDA, CDR2 SQIVND (reference sequence).

There are a few counts of this clone. The chain uses TRBV27 and TRBJ1-2; TRBD1 agrees at 7 bases. Germline V lookup: CDR1 MNHEY, CDR2 SMNVEV (reference sequence). V dropped 6 bases and J dropped 6; count of bases not matched to a gene: 16. The CDR3 consists of 16 residues. The CDR3 sequence is CASSPYLTGRQDGYTF. Here the CDR3 DNA reads TGTGCCAGCAGCCCCTACCTGACAGGGCGACAGGATGGCTACACCTTC.

The CDR3: CASPKGRGPNNEQFF. In DNA form, the CDR3 reads TGTGCCAGCCCCAAGGGGCGGGGGCCGAACAATGAGCAGTTCTTC. The chain combines TRBV12-1 with TRBJ2-1; the table's D call, TRBD2, has no DNA check behind it. TRBV12-1 is designated a pseudogene. The CDR3 runs to 15 residues.

The chain is built from TRBV3-1 (or the pseudogene TRBV3-2) and TRBJ1-1; D possibly corresponds to TRBD1 (6 bases). This CDR3 has 15 residues. CDR1 and CDR2 from the germline V gene are LGHDT and YNNKEL (reference sequence). The V gene lost 4 bases and the J gene lost 8 bases, with 20 bases spanning the gap. CDR3 protein: CASSLKAPRDREAFF. Here the CDR3 DNA reads TGTGCCAGCAGCCTAAAAGCCCCCCGCGACAGGGAAGCTTTCTTT.

This clone was detected only a few times. This chain uses TRBV9 with TRBJ1-4, with TRBD1 identical over 7 bases. Per germline, CDR1 SGDLS and CDR2 YYNGEE. V dropped 3 bases and J dropped 1; count of bases not matched to a gene: 3. This CDR3 has 15 amino acids. DNA for the CDR3: TGTGCCAGCAGCGCCTACAGGGGAACTAATGAAAAACTGTTTTTT. It is translated as CASSAYRGTNEKLFF.

This sequence joins TRBV25-1 and TRBJ2-1; TRBD2 aligns across 7 bases. The V and J ends lost 5 bases and 8 bases, in that order; junction bases with no gene match: 9. The CDR3 contains 14 residues. Germline V gene lookup returns CDR1 MGHDK and CDR2 SYGVNS. The CDR3 protein is CASSPFGTNDEQFF. The CDR3 DNA reads as TGTGCCAGCAGTCCCTTCGGGACTAACGATGAGCAGTTCTTC. Drawing the rest from reference TRBV25-1 and TRBJ2-1, the complete variable domain is EADIYQTPRYLVIGTGKKITLECSQTMGHDKMYWYQQDPGMELHLIHYSYGVNSTEKGDLSSESTVSRIRTEHFPLTLESARPSHTSQYLCASSPFGTNDEQFFGPGTRLTVL.

The gene calls are TRBV20-1 and TRBJ1-4; D is perhaps TRBD1 (6 bases). This CDR3 has 14 amino acids. The V gene lost 3 bases and the J gene lost 6 bases, with 14 bases spanning the gap. Germline-derived CDR1 and CDR2 are DFQATT and SNEGSKA (reference sequence). The CDR3 nucleotides read TGCAGTGCTAGTTCGCGACAGGAGGATGAAAAACTGTTTTTT. Translated: CSASSRQEDEKLFF.

The gene calls are TRBV18 and TRBJ1-2; D uncertain. Germline-derived CDR1 and CDR2 are KGHSH and LQKENI. CDR3 length equals 14 residues. V lost 5 bases and J lost 3, with 13 bases in between. CDR3: CASSARTGDYGYTF. Written as DNA, the CDR3 is TGTGCCAGCTCAGCTCGGACTGGAGACTATGGCTACACCTTC.

The chain is built from TRBV5-6 and TRBJ2-2; tentatively, D is TRBD2 (6 bases). Germline V CDR1 and CDR2: SGHDT, YYEEEE. The CDR3 loop spans 13 amino acids. Trimming pared 2 bases from V and 7 bases from J, leaving 9 bases between. The CDR3, as DNA: TGTGCCAGCAGCTTACTAGCTGGCGGGGAGCTGTTTTTT. The encoded protein is CASSLLAGGELFF.

The V call is TRBV19, the J call TRBJ1-5, with TRBD1 matching 8 bases. The CDR3 covers 16 residues. Germline CDR1 and CDR2: LNHDA and SQIVND (reference sequence). Trimming cost V 3 bases and J 9 bases; bases outside gene matches: 13. The CDR3: CASSMNTGGFRGPQHF. In DNA, the CDR3 is TGTGCCAGTAGTATGAATACAGGGGGTTTTAGAGGGCCCCAGCATTTT. Looking up the rest from reference TRBV19 and TRBJ1-5 gives the full variable domain: DGGITQSPKYLFRKEGQNVTLSCEQNLNHDAMYWYRQDPGQGLRLIYYSQIVNDFQKGDIAEGYSVSREKKESFPLTVTSAQKNPTAFYLCASSMNTGGFRGPQHFGDGTRLSIL.

The chain combines TRBV9 with TRBJ2-3, with 8 positions matching TRBD1. Trimming took 6 bases from V and 1 from J; bases not matched to a gene: 13. This CDR3 is 17 amino acids long. The germline gives CDR1 SGDLS, CDR2 YYNGEE. CDR3 loop: CASTTFSGQEGTDTQYF. The DNA for the CDR3 is TGTGCCAGCACCACCTTTTCGGGACAGGAGGGCACAGATACGCAGTATTTT.

This clone was counted a few times. This chain links TRBV5-5 with TRBJ2-7; maybe TRBD2 (5 bases). Germline V gives CDR1 SGHKS, CDR2 YYEKEE (reference sequence). The CDR3 loop spans 14 amino acids. V lost 2 bases, J lost 2 bases, and 11 bases lay in between. DNA of the CDR3: TGTGCCAGCAGCTTTGCCCCCGGGGCCTACGAGCAGTACTTC. This translates into CASSFAPGAYEQYF.

V and J are TRBV9 and TRBJ2-5, with 8 positions matching TRBD1. Germline V lookup: CDR1 SGDLS, CDR2 YYNGEE. V trimming: 0 bases; J trimming: 5 bases; junction bases outside the gene matches: 9. The CDR3 contains 16 residues. The CDR3: CASSVEDQGAKETQYF. CDR3 nucleotides: TGTGCCAGCAGCGTAGAGGACCAGGGGGCGAAGGAGACCCAGTACTTC.

V and J are TRBV27 and TRBJ2-7, with 7 bases identical to TRBD1. Per germline, CDR1 MNHEY and CDR2 SMNVEV (reference sequence). The V gene end was trimmed by 4 bases and the J gene end by 3 bases; junction bases not matched to a gene: 12. The CDR3 is 16 residues long. CDR3 in DNA: TGTGCCAGCAGTTATTCACAGGGGACCGGAGGCTACGAGCAGTACTTC. This codes for CASSYSQGTGGYEQYF.

This rearrangement joins TRBV19 to TRBJ2-7, with D perhaps TRBD2 (6 bases). The CDR3 is made up of 14 amino acids. Germline loops: CDR1 LNHDA, CDR2 SQIVND (reference sequence). Trimming removed 5 bases at V and 7 bases at J, with 18 bases between. As DNA, the CDR3 is TGTGCCAGTAGTGAAAACTACGGGGGAGGTGAGCAGTACTTC. Protein product: CASSENYGGGEQYF.

The chain is built from TRBV5-1 and TRBJ2-3; 8 nucleotides agree with TRBD1. From germline, CDR1 is SGHRS and CDR2 YFSETQ. V gave up 4 bases and J gave up 6 bases; unmatched junction bases: 19. The CDR3 has 18 amino acids. In nucleotides, the CDR3 is TGCGCCAGCAGCCCCCGTTTCCTCGGGGCAGGGGGCATTGATACGCAGTATTTT. As protein: CASSPRFLGAGGIDTQYF.

J is TRBJ2-5 and V is TRBV6-6; D might be TRBD1 or TRBD2, each matching 5 bases. CDR3 length equals 15 residues. Per the germline V gene, CDR1 is MNHNY and CDR2 is SVGAGI (reference sequence). V gave up 0 bases and J gave up 2 bases, with 10 bases separating them. CDR3 loop: CASSYSGVTQETQYF. CDR3 bases: TGTGCCAGCAGTTACTCGGGGGTAACACAAGAGACCCAGTACTTC.